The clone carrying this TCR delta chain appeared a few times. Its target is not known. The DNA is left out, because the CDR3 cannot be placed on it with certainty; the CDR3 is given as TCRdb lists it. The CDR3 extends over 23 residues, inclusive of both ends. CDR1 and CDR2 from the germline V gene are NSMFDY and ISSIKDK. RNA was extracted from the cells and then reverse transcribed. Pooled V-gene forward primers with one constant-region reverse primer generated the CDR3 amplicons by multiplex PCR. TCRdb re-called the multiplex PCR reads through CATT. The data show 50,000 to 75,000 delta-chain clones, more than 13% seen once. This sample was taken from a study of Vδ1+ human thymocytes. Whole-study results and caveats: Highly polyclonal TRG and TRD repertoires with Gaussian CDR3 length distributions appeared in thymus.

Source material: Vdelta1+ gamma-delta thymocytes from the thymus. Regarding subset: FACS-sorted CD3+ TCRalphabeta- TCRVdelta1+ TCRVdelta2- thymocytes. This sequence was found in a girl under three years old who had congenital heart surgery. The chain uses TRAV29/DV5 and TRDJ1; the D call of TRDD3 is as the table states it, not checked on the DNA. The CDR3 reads CSVLLCSKLDFLRALGDTDKLIF.